The rows below give T cell receptor beta chains drawn from one sample of a study of CD8+ T cells in alopecia areata. Produced via immunoSEQ multiplex PCR; TCRdb's table is partial and in-frame only. The profile covers over 150,000 clones, with roughly 64% appearing a single time and 5.5% taken by the ten largest. The source material was CD4+ T cells sorted from blood, sampled at week 24, from a patient treated with tofacitinib. These receptors came from a human donor with alopecia areata. Each CDR3 is given with its conserved first and last residue. D genes are given only for firm matches. Expanded clones get a size class; other rows say once, few or many, or leave the size out.

>TRBV7-2|few|TRBJ2-1|14|TRBD2
TGTGCCAGCAGCGCAATGACTAGCGGCAATGAGCAGTTCTTC
CASSAMTSGNEQFF
>TRBV6-6|-|TRBJ1-4|14|-
TGTGCCAGCAGTTATAGAGGGGGAGGCGAAAAACTGTTTTTT
CASSYRGGGEKLFF
>TRBV11-2|-|TRBJ2-3|13|-
TGTGCCAGCAGCTATTTATTAACTGATACGCAGTATTTT
CASSYLLTDTQYF
>TRBV5-1|-|TRBJ2-7|14|TRBD2
TGCGCCAGCAGCTTGGGGGGACTAGCCTACGAGCAGTACTTC
CASSLGGLAYEQYF
>TRBV19|few|TRBJ1-4|15|TRBD1
TGTGCCAGTAGCGGATTGGGACAGGGTAACGAAAAACTGTTTTTT
CASSGLGQGNEKLFF
>TRBV29-1|-|TRBJ2-5|13|TRBD2
TGCAGCGTTCTACTACCGGGACTAGGAGGGGTGTACTTC
CSVLLPGLGGVYF
>TRBV7-2|-|TRBJ2-1|17|TRBD2
TGTGCCAGCAGCCTAGACGGCGGGGGGAGCTCCTACAATGAGCAGTTCTTC
CASSLDGGGSSYNEQFF
>TRBV28|few|TRBJ1-2|13|-
TGTGCCAGCAGTTTAGGGAGTGGCCATGGCTACACCTTC
CASSLGSGHGYTF
>TRBV2|-|TRBJ2-7|16|TRBD2
TGTGCCAGCAGGCAGGGTATAGCGGGGAGATCCTACGAGCAGTACTTC
CASRQGIAGRSYEQYF
>TRBV6-4|-|TRBJ1-1|13|-
TGTGCCAGCAGTGACTCTGGGAACACTGAAGCTTTCTTT
CASSDSGNTEAFF
>TRBV7-2|-|TRBJ1-2|19|TRBD1
TGTGCCAGCAGCTTAACGGGGGACAGGGCCGGGGGATCGTATGATGGCTACACCTTC
CASSLTGDRAGGSYDGYTF
>TRBV4-1|-|TRBJ2-7|18|-
TGCGCCAGCAGCCAAGAGCCCCAAACTGGAGACATCGGCTACGAGCAGTACTTC
CASSQEPQTGDIGYEQYF
>TRBV5-1|-|TRBJ2-5|15|TRBD1
TGCGCCAGCAGCTTGGGACAGGGTGTCGAAGAGACCCAGTACTTC
CASSLGQGVEETQYF
>TRBV25-1|-|TRBJ1-2|12|TRBD1
TGTGCCAGCAGTGAACAGGGGGATGGCTACACCTTC
CASSEQGDGYTF
>TRBV5-6|few|TRBJ1-4|14|-
TGTGCCAGCAGCTTACCTGGGGCGGATGAAAAACTGTTTTTT
CASSLPGADEKLFF
>TRBV7-2|few|TRBJ2-4|14|-
TGTGCCAGCAGCTTAGATCGGCGGAGAAACATTCAGTACTTC
CASSLDRRRNIQYF
>TRBV15|-|TRBJ1-2|13|-
TGTGCCACCAGCAGAGGACAGGACTATGGCTACACCTTC
CATSRGQDYGYTF
>TRBV11-3|-|TRBJ2-1|11|TRBD2
TGTGCCAGCAGCGGGGGGGATGAGCAGTTCTTC
CASSGGDEQFF
>TRBV5-6|-|TRBJ1-2|12|-
TGTGCCAGCAGCTTGGACAGGGAAGGCTACACCTTC
CASSLDREGYTF
>TRBV13|few|TRBJ2-5|14|-
TGTGCCAGCAGCGAGGGAAGGGTTCCAGAGACCCAGTACTTC
CASSEGRVPETQYF
>TRBV27|few|TRBJ2-7|14|TRBD1
TGTGCCAGCAGTTCGGAGACAGGGGCGGATGAGCAGTACTTC
CASSSETGADEQYF
>TRBV7-9|-|TRBJ1-1|15|-
TGTGCCAGCAGCTTAAAGGGTTCCGGAAACACTGAAGCTTTCTTT
CASSLKGSGNTEAFF
>TRBV28|-|TRBJ2-1|13|-
TGTGCCAGCACCCAAGGAAACGACAATGAGCAGTTCTTC
CASTQGNDNEQFF
>TRBV10-3|-|TRBJ1-6|16|-
TGTGCCATCAGTGAGTCGCTCACCCTGCAGGGATCACCCCTCCACTTT
CAISESLTLQGSPLHF